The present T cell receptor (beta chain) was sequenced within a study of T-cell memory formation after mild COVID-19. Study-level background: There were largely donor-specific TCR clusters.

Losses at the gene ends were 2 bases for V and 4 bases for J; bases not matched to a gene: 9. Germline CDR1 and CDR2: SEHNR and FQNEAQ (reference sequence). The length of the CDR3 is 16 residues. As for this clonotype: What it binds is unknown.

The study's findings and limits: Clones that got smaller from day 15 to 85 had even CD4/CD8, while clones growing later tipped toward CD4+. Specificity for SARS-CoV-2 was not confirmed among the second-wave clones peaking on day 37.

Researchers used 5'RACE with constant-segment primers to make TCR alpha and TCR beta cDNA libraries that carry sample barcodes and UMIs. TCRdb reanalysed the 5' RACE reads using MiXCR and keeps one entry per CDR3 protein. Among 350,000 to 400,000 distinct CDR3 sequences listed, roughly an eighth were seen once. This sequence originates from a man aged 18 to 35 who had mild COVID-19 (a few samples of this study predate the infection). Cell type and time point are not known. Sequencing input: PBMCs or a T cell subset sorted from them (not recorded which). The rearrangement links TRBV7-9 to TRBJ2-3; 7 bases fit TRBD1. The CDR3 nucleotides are TGTGCCAGCAGCTTACTCATGAGGGGGCGCGCAGATACGCAGTATTTT. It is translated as CASSLLMRGRADTQYF.